This paragraph reports one TCR beta chain. Its cognate antigen is unknown. CDR3 length: 16 residues. Germline V gene data show CDR1 as MNHNY and CDR2 as SVGAGI (reference sequence). Deletions cut 5 bases from V and 5 bases from J, with 19 bases between. The data belong to a study of T cell repertoires in cytomegalovirus infection. As for the study in general: CMV infection together with matching HLA type was indicated by public TCR beta signatures.

MiXCR, run by TCRdb on the reads, gives a single entry per CDR3 protein. The data show 360,000 or so distinct CDR3 sequences, roughly 34% seen once. The V gene is TRBV6-6, the J gene TRBJ1-5, with D perhaps matching TRBD1 (5 bases). The sample consisted of cultured PBMCs, taken from culture after CMV antigen stimulation. This receptor was obtained from a human donor in good health (CMV status not recorded). Some clones in this sample may be carry-over from other donors' samples. For the CDR3, the DNA is TGTGCCAGCAGTACCAATCCCGGCAGGGTGGATCAGCCCCAGCATTTT. Translating gives CASSTNPGRVDQPQHF.